A selection of T cell receptor beta chains follows, all from one sample in a study of cytomegalovirus exposure and HLA in healthy donors. Some clones are missing from TCRdb's copy, which holds only in-frame ones; the method was immunoSEQ multiplex PCR. The table shows under 150,000 clones, with roughly three fifths occurring only once. The sequencing input was PBMCs. These TCRs come from a woman aged 40 to 50 in good health and CMV-seronegative. The CDR3 runs from the conserved cysteine through the conserved F or W. A D gene is named only where the DNA matches it firmly. Clone size is given for some rows only: seen once, a few or many times, or a class if the clone is expanded.

D gene	clone size	J gene	CDR3 length	V gene	CDR3 DNA	CDR3 protein
-	-	TRBJ1-5	14	TRBV19	TGTGCCAGCGGACAGCCTGGAAGTAATCAGCCCCAGCATTTT	CASGQPGSNQPQHF
-	-	TRBJ2-3	14	TRBV30	TGTGCCTGGAGTTCTGGGCCCTCGACAGATACGCAGTATTTT	CAWSSGPSTDTQYF
-	-	TRBJ2-1	15	TRBV9	TGTGCCAGCAGTATACAGGGTTTGTCCTACAATGAGCAGTTCTTC	CASSIQGLSYNEQFF
TRBD1	-	TRBJ1-1	16	TRBV6-1	TGTGCCAGCAGTGAAGCGCTTCAGGGGGCGAGAACTGAAGCTTTCTTT	CASSEALQGARTEAFF
TRBD1	-	TRBJ1-3	16	TRBV4-3	TGCGCCAGCAGCCCAAGGAAGGGGGCCGATGGAAACACCATATATTTT	CASSPRKGADGNTIYF
-	-	TRBJ1-2	12	TRBV2	TGTGCCAGCCGGTCCCTCGGGTACGGCTACACCTTC	CASRSLGYGYTF
-	few	TRBJ2-3	12	TRBV5-4	TGTGCCAGCAGCCTCTTTTTAGATACGCAGTATTTT	CASSLFLDTQYF
TRBD1	few	TRBJ2-7	14	TRBV6-1	TGTGCCAGCAGCCGGACAGGGGGAAAGAACGAGCAGTACTTC	CASSRTGGKNEQYF
TRBD1	-	TRBJ1-1	15	TRBV9	TGTGCCAGCAGACGCGGACAGGGAGGGGCCACTGAAGCTTTCTTT	CASRRGQGGATEAFF
TRBD2	once	TRBJ2-3	15	TRBV7-3	TGTGCCAGCAGTTTAGCGGGTCTCCGCACAGATACGCAGTATTTT	CASSLAGLRTDTQYF
TRBD1	-	TRBJ2-6	14	TRBV5-1	TGCGCCAGCAGCTCCGGACAGGCGGCCAACGTCCTGACTTTC	CASSSGQAANVLTF
-	few	TRBJ1-1	13	TRBV30	TGTGCCTGGAGTGTACAGAGGAACACTGAAGCTTTCTTT	CAWSVQRNTEAFF
TRBD1	-	TRBJ2-1	17	TRBV7-2	TGTGCCAGCAGCTTAGCGCCATCCGGGACAGGAAACAATGAGCAGTTCTTC	CASSLAPSGTGNNEQFF
-	-	TRBJ1-2	15	TRBV4-2	TGTGCCAGCAGCACCCGTGGGGGGGAGGGCTATGGCTACACCTTC	CASSTRGGEGYGYTF
-	-	TRBJ2-1	13	TRBV10-2	TGCGCCAGCAGACTAGGTTCGGGCAGGGAGCAGTTCTTC	CASRLGSGREQFF
-	-	TRBJ1-6	17	TRBV7-2	TGTGCCAGCAGCTTAGAGCCAGGGTGGTCCTTTAATTCACCCCTCCACTTT	CASSLEPGWSFNSPLHF
TRBD1	-	TRBJ1-4	14	TRBV7-2	TGTGCCAGCAGCCTACAGGGACAGGGTGAAAAACTGTTTTTT	CASSLQGQGEKLFF
TRBD1	-	TRBJ2-2	15	TRBV7-3	TGTGCCAGCAGCTCTGTCCCGGGACAGCCCGGGGAGCTGTTTTTT	CASSSVPGQPGELFF
-	-	TRBJ1-5	15	TRBV28	TGTGCCAGCAGACCCTTAGACAGTACGTGGCAGCCCCAGCATTTT	CASRPLDSTWQPQHF
TRBD1	-	TRBJ2-7	13	TRBV6-1	TGTGCCAGCCAAAGACAGGGAACCTACGAGCAGTACTTC	CASQRQGTYEQYF
-	-	TRBJ1-2	16	TRBV7-2	TGTGCCAGCAGCTTAGATGCACAGGGTTTGGGGAATGGCTACACCTTC	CASSLDAQGLGNGYTF
-	-	TRBJ1-3	16	TRBV7-2	TGTGCCAGCAGCCTGGGGGGACTGCTAAGAGGAAACACCATATATTTT	CASSLGGLLRGNTIYF